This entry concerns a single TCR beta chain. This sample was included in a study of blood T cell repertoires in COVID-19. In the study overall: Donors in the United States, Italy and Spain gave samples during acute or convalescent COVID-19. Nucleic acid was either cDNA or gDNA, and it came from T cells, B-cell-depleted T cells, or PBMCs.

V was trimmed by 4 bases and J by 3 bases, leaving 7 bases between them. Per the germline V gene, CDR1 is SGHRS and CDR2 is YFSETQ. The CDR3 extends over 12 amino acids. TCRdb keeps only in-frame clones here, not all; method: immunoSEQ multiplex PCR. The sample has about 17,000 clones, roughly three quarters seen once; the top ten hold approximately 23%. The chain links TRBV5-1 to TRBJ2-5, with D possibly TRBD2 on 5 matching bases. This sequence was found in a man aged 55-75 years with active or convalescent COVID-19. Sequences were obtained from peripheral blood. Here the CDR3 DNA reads TGCGCCAGCAGCCCCGGGGAAGAGACCCAGTACTTC. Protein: CASSPGEETQYF.